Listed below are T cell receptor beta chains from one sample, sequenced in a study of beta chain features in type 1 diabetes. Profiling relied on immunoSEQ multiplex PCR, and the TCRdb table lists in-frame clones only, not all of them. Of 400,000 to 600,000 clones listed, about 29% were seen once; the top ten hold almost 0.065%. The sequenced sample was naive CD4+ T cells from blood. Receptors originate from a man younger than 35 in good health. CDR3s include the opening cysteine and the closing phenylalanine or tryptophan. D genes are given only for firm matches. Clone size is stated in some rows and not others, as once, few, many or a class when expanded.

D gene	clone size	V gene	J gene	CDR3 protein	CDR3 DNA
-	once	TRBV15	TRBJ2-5	CATSRVPAGWETQYF	TGTGCCACCAGCAGAGTTCCGGCAGGGTGGGAGACCCAGTACTTC
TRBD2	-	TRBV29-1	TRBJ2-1	CSVEFRLAGAEGFF	TGCAGCGTTGAATTTCGGCTAGCGGGGGCCGAAGGGTTCTTC
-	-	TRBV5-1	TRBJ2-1	CASSLGEGGNEQFF	TGCGCCAGCAGCTTGGGAGAGGGAGGCAATGAGCAGTTCTTC
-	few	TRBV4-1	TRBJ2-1	CASSQGRLGGPHNEQFF	TGCGCCAGCAGCCAAGGCCGCCTTGGGGGCCCTCACAATGAGCAGTTCTTC
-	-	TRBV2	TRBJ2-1	CASSEASGSYNEQFF	TGTGCCAGCAGTGAAGCAAGCGGGTCCTACAATGAGCAGTTCTTC
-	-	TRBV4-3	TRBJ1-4	CASSQDQGGKLFF	TGCGCCAGCAGCCAAGATCAGGGAGGAAAACTGTTTTTT
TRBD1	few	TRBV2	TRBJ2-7	CATHRDSYEQYF	TGTGCCACCCACCGGGACAGCTACGAGCAGTACTTC
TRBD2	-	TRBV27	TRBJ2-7	CASSFRAGAREQYF	TGTGCCAGCAGTTTTAGAGCGGGAGCCCGCGAGCAGTACTTC
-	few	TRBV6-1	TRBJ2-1	CASSEFPQGTYNEQFF	TGTGCCAGCAGTGAATTTCCGCAGGGTACGTACAATGAGCAGTTCTTC
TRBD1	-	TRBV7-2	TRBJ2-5	CASSRDRAGGETQYF	TGTGCCAGCAGCAGGGACAGGGCCGGGGGAGAGACCCAGTACTTC
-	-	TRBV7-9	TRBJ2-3	CASSPTSQTQYF	TGTGCCAGCAGCCCCACTAGCCAGACGCAGTATTTT
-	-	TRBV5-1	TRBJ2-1	CASSPDYGGSYNEQFF	TGCGCCAGCAGCCCGGACTATGGCGGGTCTTACAATGAGCAGTTCTTC
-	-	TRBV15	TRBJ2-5	CATSRFQETQYF	TGTGCCACCAGCAGATTTCAAGAGACCCAGTACTTC
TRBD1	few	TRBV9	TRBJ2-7	CASSPRDRGSYEQYF	TGTGCCAGCAGCCCTCGGGACAGGGGCTCCTACGAGCAGTACTTC
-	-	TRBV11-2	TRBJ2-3	CASSLDPTGEGTDTQYF	TGTGCCAGCAGCTTAGATCCCACGGGAGAGGGCACAGATACGCAGTATTTT
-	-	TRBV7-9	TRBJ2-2	CASSLAGRVPNTGELFF	TGTGCCAGCAGCTTAGCGGGCAGGGTCCCAAACACCGGGGAGCTGTTTTTT
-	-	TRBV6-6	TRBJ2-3	CASSSGVWVQADTQYF	TGTGCCAGCAGTAGTGGTGTCTGGGTGCAAGCAGATACGCAGTATTTT
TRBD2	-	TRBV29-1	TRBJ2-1	CSVEDGGGRSYNEQFF	TGCAGCGTTGAAGACGGCGGCGGGAGATCCTACAATGAGCAGTTCTTC
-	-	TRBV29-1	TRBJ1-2	CSVDRGPYGYTF	TGCAGCGTTGACAGAGGGCCTTATGGCTACACCTTC
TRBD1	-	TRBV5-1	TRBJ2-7	CASSLEPGQGSEQYF	TGCGCCAGCAGCTTGGAGCCGGGACAGGGATCCGAGCAGTACTTC